The present TCR beta chain was sequenced within a study of identical twins. Each CDR3 protein is one row after TCRdb ran MiXCR on the 5' RACE reads. The table lists roughly 200,000 distinct CDR3 sequences, roughly 15% of them singletons. This clonotype was detected once. With 6 bases clipped from V and 1 base from J, the junction kept 6 bases outside the gene matches. Germline V gene sequence: CDR1 ENHRY, CDR2 SYGVKD. This CDR3 has 15 amino acids. The sample also formed part of further work on T cells expressing NK-cell markers.

Specimen: CD8+ T cells sorted from blood. The TCR originated in a woman aged 18-29 years in good health. The gene calls are TRBV10-3 and TRBJ1-1; TRBD1 aligns across 9 bases. This chain's CDR3 is CAISGTGPENTEAFF. The CDR3 coding sequence is TGTGCCATCAGCGGGACAGGGCCTGAGAACACTGAAGCTTTCTTT.